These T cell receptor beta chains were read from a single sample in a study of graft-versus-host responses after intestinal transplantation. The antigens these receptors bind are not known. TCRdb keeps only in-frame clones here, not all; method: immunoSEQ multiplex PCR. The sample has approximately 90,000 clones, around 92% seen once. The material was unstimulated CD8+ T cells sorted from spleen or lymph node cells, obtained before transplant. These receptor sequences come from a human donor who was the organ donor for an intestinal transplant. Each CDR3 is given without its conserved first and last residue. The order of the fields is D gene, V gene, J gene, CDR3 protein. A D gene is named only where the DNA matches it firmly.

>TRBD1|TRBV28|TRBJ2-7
ASSRSGTAYEQY
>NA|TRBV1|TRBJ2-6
TSSHGYSGANVLT
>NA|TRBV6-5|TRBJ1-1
ASSWLDSNTEAF
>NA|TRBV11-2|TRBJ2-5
ASPHGAQY
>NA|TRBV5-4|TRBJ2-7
ASSLGQGIYEQY
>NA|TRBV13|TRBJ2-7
ASSLGRGFYEQY
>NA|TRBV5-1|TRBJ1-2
ASSLGGSYNYGYT
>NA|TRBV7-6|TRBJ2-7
ASSPSGAPYEQY
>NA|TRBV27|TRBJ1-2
ASSFVQGRGYT
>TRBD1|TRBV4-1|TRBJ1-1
ASSQDRDRGYGDTEAF
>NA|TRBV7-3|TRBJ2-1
ASSLDGVGNEQF
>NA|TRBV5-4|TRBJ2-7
ASSLDPTGSYEQY
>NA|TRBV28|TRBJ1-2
ASNYAGSYGCT
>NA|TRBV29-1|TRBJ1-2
SVDPISWVEDGYT
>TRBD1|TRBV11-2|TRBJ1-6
ASSAPGQPYYNSPLH
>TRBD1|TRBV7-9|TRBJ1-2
ASSLGVVGGGRGYT
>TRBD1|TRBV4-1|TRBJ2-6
ASSQGRGPGANVLT